These T cell receptor beta chains were read from a single sample in a study of CD8 T cells in ankylosing spondylitis. TCRdb redid the calling of the 5' RACE reads with MiXCR, one entry per CDR3 protein. The sample holds a few hundred thousand distinct CDR3 sequences, more than 20% seen once. Sequencing input: blood, either unsorted or a sorted T cell fraction (not recorded which). These receptors were taken from a male donor with ankylosing spondylitis. Each CDR3 is given with its conserved first and last residue. A D gene is named only where the DNA matches it firmly. A row's size may be missing; if present it is once, few, many or a size class.

>few|TRBJ1-5|TRBV10-2|.
TGCGCCAGCAGTGAGAGGGTGGGTGAGCAGCCCCAGCATTTT
CASSERVGEQPQHF
>few|TRBJ1-5|TRBV5-5|.
TGTGCCAGCACCCTAGACGGGAGAAAATCGGGTCAGCCCCAGCATTTT
CASTLDGRKSGQPQHF
>few|TRBJ2-1|TRBV20-1|.
TGCAGTGCTAGAGATCAAGGGGGGCCCTCCTACAATGAGCAGTTCTTC
CSARDQGGPSYNEQFF
>few|TRBJ1-4|TRBV20-1|.
TGCAGTGCACAAATTGGGACGGGGGCCGGCGAAAAACTGTTTTTT
CSAQIGTGAGEKLFF
>few|TRBJ1-5|TRBV28|TRBD1
TGTGCCAGCAGTCCAGGGGACAGGGGGGCTCATTTT
CASSPGDRGAHF
>.|TRBJ1-1|TRBV7-9|TRBD1
TGTGCCAGCAGCCACAGACAGGGAACGAACACTGAAGCTTTCTTT
CASSHRQGTNTEAFF
>few|TRBJ1-5|TRBV29-1|.
TGCAGCGTTTTACAGGGATATGGTCAGCCCCAGCATTTT
CSVLQGYGQPQHF
>few|TRBJ2-7|TRBV20-1|.
TGCAGTGCTAGAGGAGGGCGCATCGGCTACGAGCAGTACTTC
CSARGGRIGYEQYF
>many|TRBJ2-2|TRBV20-1|TRBD2
TGCAGTGCCAGGACTAGCGGGAGGGCGGGGACCGGGGAGCTGTTTTTT
CSARTSGRAGTGELFF
>few|TRBJ2-1|TRBV7-3|.
TGTGCCAGCAGCACATTCCGACTAGAACGGTTCTCCTACAATGAGCAGTTCTTC
CASSTFRLERFSYNEQFF
>.|TRBJ1-4|TRBV28|.
TGTGCCAGCAGTTTTCAGCAGGGCTTGGCTAATGAAAAACTGTTTTTT
CASSFQQGLANEKLFF
>few|TRBJ2-7|TRBV5-1|.
TGCGCCAGCAGCACTCCGGGAACCTACGAGCAGTACTTC
CASSTPGTYEQYF
>once|TRBJ2-7|TRBV25-1|TRBD1
TGTGCCAGCAGCGGGACCTGGGACAGGGGGCTTACCTACGAGCAGTACTTC
CASSGTWDRGLTYEQYF
>.|TRBJ2-1|TRBV9|TRBD2
TGTGCCAGCAGCGTTTTAGCGGGAGAAGGGTTATATGAGCAGTTCTTC
CASSVLAGEGLYEQFF
>few|TRBJ2-4|TRBV11-2|.
TGTGCCAGCAGCTTTCTCCTAGCCAAAAACATTCAGTACTTC
CASSFLLAKNIQYF
>few|TRBJ2-6|TRBV4-1|TRBD2
TGCGCCAGCCGGGGGGGTTTAGCTGGGGCCAACGTCCTGACTTTC
CASRGGLAGANVLTF
>few|TRBJ2-7|TRBV28|TRBD2
TGTGCCAGCAGGACTAGCGGGATCCACGAGCAGTACTTC
CASRTSGIHEQYF
>few|TRBJ2-4|TRBV2|.
TGTGCCAGCGGGGCACTAGCCAAAAACATTCAGTACTTC
CASGALAKNIQYF